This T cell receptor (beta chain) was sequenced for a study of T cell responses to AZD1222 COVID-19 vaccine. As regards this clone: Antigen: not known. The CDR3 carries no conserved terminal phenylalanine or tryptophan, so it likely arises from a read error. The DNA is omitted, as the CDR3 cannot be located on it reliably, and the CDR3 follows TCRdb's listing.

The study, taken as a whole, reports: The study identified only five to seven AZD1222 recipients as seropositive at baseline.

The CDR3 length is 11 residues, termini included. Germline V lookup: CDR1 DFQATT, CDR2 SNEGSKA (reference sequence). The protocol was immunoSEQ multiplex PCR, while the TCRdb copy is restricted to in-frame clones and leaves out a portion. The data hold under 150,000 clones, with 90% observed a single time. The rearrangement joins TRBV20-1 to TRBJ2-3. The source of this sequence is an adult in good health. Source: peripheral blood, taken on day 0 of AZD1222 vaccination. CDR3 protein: CSILGQGGSVL.